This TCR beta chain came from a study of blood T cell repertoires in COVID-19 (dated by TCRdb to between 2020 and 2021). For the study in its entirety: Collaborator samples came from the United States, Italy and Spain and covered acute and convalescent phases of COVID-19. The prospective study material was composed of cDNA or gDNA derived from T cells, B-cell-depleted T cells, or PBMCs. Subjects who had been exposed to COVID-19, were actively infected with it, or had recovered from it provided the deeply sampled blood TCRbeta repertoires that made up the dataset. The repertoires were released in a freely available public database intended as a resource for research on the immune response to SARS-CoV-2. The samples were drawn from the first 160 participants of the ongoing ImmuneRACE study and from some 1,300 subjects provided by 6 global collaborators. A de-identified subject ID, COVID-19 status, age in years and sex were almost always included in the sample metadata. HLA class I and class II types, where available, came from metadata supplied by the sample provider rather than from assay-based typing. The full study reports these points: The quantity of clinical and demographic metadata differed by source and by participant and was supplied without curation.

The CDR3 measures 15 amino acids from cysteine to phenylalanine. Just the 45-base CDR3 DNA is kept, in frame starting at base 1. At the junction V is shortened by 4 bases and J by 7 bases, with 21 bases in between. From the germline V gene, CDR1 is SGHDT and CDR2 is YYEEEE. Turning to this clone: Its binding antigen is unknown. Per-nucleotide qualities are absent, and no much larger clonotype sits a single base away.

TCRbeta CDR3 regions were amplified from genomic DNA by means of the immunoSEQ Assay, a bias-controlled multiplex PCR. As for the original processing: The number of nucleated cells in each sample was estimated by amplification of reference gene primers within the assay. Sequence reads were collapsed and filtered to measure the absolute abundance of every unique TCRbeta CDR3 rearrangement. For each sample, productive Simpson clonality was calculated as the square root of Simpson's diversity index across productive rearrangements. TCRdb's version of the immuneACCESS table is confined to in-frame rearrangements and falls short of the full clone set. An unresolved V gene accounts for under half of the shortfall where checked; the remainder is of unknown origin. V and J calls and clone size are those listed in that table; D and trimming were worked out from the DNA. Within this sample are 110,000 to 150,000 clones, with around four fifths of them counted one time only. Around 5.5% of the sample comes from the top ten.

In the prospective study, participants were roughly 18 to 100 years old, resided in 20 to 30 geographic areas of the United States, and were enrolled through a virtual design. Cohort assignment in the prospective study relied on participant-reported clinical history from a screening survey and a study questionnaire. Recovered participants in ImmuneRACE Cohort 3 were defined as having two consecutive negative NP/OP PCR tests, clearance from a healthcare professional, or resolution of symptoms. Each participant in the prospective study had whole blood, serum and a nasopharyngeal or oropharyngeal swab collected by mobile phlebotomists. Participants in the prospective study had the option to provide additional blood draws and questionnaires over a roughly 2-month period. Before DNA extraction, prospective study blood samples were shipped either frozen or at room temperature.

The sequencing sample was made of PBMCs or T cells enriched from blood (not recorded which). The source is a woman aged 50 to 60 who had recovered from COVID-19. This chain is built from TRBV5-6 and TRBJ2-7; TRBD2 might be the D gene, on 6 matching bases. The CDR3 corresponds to CASSDLGLPFREQYF. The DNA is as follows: TGTGCCAGCAGCGACCTGGGACTGCCCTTCAGAGAGCAGTACTTC.